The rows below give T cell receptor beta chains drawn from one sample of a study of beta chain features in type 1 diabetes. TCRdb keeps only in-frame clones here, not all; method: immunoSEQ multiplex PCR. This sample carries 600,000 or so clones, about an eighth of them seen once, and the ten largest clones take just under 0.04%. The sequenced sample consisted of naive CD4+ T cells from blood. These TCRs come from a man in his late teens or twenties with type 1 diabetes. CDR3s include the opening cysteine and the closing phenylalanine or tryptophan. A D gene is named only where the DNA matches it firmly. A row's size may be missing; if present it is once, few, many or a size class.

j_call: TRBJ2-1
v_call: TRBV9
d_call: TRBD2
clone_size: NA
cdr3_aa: CASSEGLAGGVNEQFF
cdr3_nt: TGTGCCAGCAGCGAGGGACTAGCGGGAGGGGTGAATGAGCAGTTCTTC

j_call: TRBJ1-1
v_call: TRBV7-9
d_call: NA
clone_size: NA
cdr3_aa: CASSPGVMNTEAFF
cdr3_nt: TGTGCCAGCAGCCCAGGGGTCATGAACACTGAAGCTTTCTTT

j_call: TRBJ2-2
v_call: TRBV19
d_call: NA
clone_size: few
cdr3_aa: CASSIAGANGELFF
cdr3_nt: TGTGCCAGTAGTATCGCGGGGGCAAACGGGGAGCTGTTTTTT

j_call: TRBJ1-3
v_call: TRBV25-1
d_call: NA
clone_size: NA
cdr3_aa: CASSEWQPGNTIYF
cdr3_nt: TGTGCCAGCAGTGAATGGCAACCTGGAAACACCATATATTTT

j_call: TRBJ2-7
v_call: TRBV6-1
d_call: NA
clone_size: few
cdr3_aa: CASSEAYLHEQYF
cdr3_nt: TGTGCCAGCAGTGAAGCCTATCTTCACGAGCAGTACTTC

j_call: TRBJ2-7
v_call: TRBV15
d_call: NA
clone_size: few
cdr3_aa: CATSMDVSGYEQYF
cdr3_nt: TGTGCCACCAGCATGGATGTAAGCGGATACGAGCAGTACTTC

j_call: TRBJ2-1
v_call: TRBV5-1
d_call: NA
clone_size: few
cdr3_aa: CASSQINGQHYEQFF
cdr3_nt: TGCGCCAGCAGCCAGATCAACGGACAGCATTATGAGCAGTTCTTC

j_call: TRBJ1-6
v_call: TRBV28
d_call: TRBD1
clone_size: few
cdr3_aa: CASSVPGQGNSPLHF
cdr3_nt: TGTGCCAGCAGCGTCCCGGGACAGGGTAATTCACCCCTCCACTTT

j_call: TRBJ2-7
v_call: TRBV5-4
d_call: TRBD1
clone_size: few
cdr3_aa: CASGFPTGREQYF
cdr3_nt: TGTGCCAGCGGCTTCCCGACAGGGCGCGAGCAGTACTTC

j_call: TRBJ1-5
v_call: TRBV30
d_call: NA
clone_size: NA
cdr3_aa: CAWSVLVGEPQHF
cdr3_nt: TGTGCCTGGAGTGTACTTGTGGGCGAGCCCCAGCATTTT

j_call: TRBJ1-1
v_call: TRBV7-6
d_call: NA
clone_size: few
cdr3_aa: CASSRGPGNTEAFF
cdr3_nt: TGTGCCAGCAGCCGAGGCCCGGGGAACACTGAAGCTTTCTTT

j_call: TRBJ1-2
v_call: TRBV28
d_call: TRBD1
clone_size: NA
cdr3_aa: CASGTGQGADGYTF
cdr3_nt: TGTGCCAGCGGCACGGGACAGGGGGCAGATGGCTACACCTTC

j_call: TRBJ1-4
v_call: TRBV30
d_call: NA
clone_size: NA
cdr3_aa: CAWRSHYEKLFF
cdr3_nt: TGTGCCTGGAGGTCACATTATGAAAAACTGTTTTTT

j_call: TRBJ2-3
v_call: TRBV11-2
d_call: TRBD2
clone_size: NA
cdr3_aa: CASSFQREARSTDTQYF
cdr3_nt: TGTGCCAGCAGCTTTCAGCGGGAGGCTCGAAGCACAGATACGCAGTATTTT

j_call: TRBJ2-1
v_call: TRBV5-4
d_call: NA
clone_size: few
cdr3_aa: CASSRDSRNEQFF
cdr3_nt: TGTGCCAGCAGTCGTGACAGCCGCAATGAGCAGTTCTTC

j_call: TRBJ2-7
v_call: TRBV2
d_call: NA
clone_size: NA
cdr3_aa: CASRTDYEQYF
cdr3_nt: TGTGCCAGCAGAACCGACTACGAGCAGTACTTC

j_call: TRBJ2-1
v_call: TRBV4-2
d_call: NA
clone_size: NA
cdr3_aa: CASSHPLEDEQFF
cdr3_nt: TGTGCCAGCAGCCACCCTTTAGAGGATGAGCAGTTCTTC

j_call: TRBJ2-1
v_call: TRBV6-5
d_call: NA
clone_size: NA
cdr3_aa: CASTTQGSSYNEQFF
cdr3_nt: TGTGCCAGCACCACACAAGGGAGCTCCTACAATGAGCAGTTCTTC

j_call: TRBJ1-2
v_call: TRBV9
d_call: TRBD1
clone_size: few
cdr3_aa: CASSVGTGGDGYTF
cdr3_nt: TGTGCCAGCAGCGTGGGGACAGGGGGAGACGGCTACACCTTC

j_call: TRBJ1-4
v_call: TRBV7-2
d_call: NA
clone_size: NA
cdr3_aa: CASSLGSIEKLFF
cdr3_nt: TGTGCCAGCAGCCTAGGGTCCATCGAAAAACTGTTTTTT

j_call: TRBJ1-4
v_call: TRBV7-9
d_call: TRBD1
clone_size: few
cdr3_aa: CASSLEGRGREKLFF
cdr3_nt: TGTGCCAGCAGCTTAGAAGGCAGGGGGCGAGAAAAACTGTTTTTT

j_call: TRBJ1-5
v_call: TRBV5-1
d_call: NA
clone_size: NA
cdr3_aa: CASSLDAGGEQPQHF
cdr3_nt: TGCGCCAGCAGCTTGGATGCGGGGGGTGAGCAGCCCCAGCATTTT

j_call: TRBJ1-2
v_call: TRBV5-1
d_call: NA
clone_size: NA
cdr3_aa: CASSLAGVYGYTF
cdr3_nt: TGCGCCAGCAGCTTGGCAGGGGTCTATGGCTACACCTTC